The 10 T cell receptor beta chains below come from one sample, sequenced in a study of PD-L1 blockade in urothelial cancer. The time point here: pretreatment peripheral blood. Method: immunoSEQ multiplex PCR; TCRdb's copy keeps in-frame clones and lacks some. Of under 95,000 clones listed, about four fifths were seen once; the top ten hold around 1.9%. Material: PBMCs, obtained around atezolizumab (anti-PD-L1) treatment. The receptors shown here come from a man aged 55 to 69 with urothelial cancer.

This chain joins TRBV10-1 and TRBJ1-1; 7 positions match TRBD1. The CDR3 covers 15 residues. J lost 3 bases, V lost 2 bases, and 6 bases had no gene match. Looked up from germline, CDR1 is WNHNN and CDR2 is SYGVQD (reference sequence). For the CDR3, the DNA is TGCGCCAGCAGTGAGGAAAGGGGGCAGTACACTGAAGCTTTCTTT. Translation: CASSEERGQYTEAFF.

The genes are TRBV18 and TRBJ2-2; TRBD1 agrees at 8 bases. Germline CDR1 is KGHSH and CDR2 is LQKENI. V lost 3 bases and J lost 1; bases outside the gene matches: 1. The CDR3 length is 15 residues. In nucleotides, the CDR3 is TGTGCCAGCTCACCCGGGACAGGGAACACCGGGGAGCTGTTTTTT. Its translation: CASSPGTGNTGELFF.

The J gene is TRBJ1-1, the V gene TRBV10-3; D unresolved. The V gene's germline CDR1 is ENHRY and CDR2 SYGVKD. The CDR3 covers 14 residues. Deletions cut 5 bases from V and 1 base from J, with 11 bases between. The CDR3 loop is CAISYNSENTEAFF. The CDR3 DNA sequence: TGTGCCATCAGTTACAATTCAGAGAACACTGAAGCTTTCTTT.

The chain employs TRBV30 and TRBJ1-3; 7 bases map to TRBD1. The CDR3 runs 14 residues. The J segment lost 2 bases and the V segment lost 3 bases, leaving 4 bases of the junction unmatched. CDR1 GTSNPN and CDR2 SVGIG come from the germline V gene (reference sequence). Here the CDR3 DNA reads TGTGCCTGGAGCCTCGACAGGGCTGGAAACACCATATATTTT. Translating it yields CAWSLDRAGNTIYF.

V is TRBV7-6 and J is TRBJ2-2, with D perhaps TRBD1 (6 bases). This CDR3 contains 14 residues. Germline V CDR1 and CDR2: SGHVS, FNYEAQ. Trimming took off 5 bases at V and 7 bases at J, with 14 bases between the two ends. The CDR3 DNA follows: TGTGCCAGCAGCCGGACAGTTGCCGGCGGGGAGCTGTTTTTT. Protein product: CASSRTVAGGELFF.

The chain has TRBV6-5 and TRBJ2-4; D may be TRBD2 (6 bases). Germline-derived CDR1 and CDR2 are MNHEY and SVGAGI. Trimming shortened V by 0 bases and J by 7 bases, and 13 bases separated the two germline ends. The CDR3 runs to 15 residues. CDR3 region: CASSYSWEVGNIQYF. The DNA for the CDR3 is TGTGCCAGCAGTTACTCGTGGGAGGTCGGGAACATTCAGTACTTC.

This clone is a singleton in its sample. The rearrangement uses TRBV5-1 and TRBJ2-7; 11 bases agree with TRBD1. V lost 4 bases to trimming and J lost 4 bases; unmatched junction nucleotides: 10. The CDR3 has 16 residues. Germline loops: CDR1 SGHRS, CDR2 YFSETQ. This chain's CDR3 is CASSEVPGQGVYEQYF. As DNA, the CDR3 is TGCGCCAGCAGCGAAGTTCCGGGACAGGGGGTTTACGAGCAGTACTTC.

This chain joins TRBV29-1 and TRBJ1-2; D possibly corresponds to TRBD1 (6 bases). The CDR3 runs 11 residues. Trimming stripped 8 bases from V and 8 bases from J, with 15 bases between. The germline V gene encodes CDR1 SQVTM and CDR2 ANQGSEA. CDR3 coding DNA: TGCAGCACCTCTACAGGGATAGGCTACACCTTC. It specifies CSTSTGIGYTF. The complete variable domain, with remaining parts taken from reference TRBV29-1 and TRBJ1-2, reads SAVISQKPSRDICQRGTSLTIQCQVDSQVTMMFWYRQQPGQSLTLIATANQGSEATYESGFVIDKFPISRPNLTFSTLTVSNMSPEDSSIYLCSTSTGIGYTFGSGTRLTVV.

The CDR3 DNA reads as TGTGCCAGCAGCGTTGGACTAGCGGGAGTCAATGAGCAGTTCTTC. It yields the protein CASSVGLAGVNEQFF. The V gene is TRBV9, the J gene TRBJ2-1; 13 bases agree with TRBD2. CDR1 SGDLS and CDR2 YYNGEE come from the germline V gene. V trimming: 2 bases; J trimming: 6 bases; junction bases outside the gene matches: 2. The CDR3 loop spans 15 amino acids.

This clone was seen a single time. This chain links TRBV6-4 with TRBJ2-7; D is unclear. Trimming pared 2 bases from V and 7 bases from J, leaving 12 bases between. The CDR3 consists of 13 residues. Germline V gene data show CDR1 as MRHNA and CDR2 as SNTAGT. The CDR3 coding sequence is TGTGCCAGCAGTGACCCCAACCCTAGGGAGCAGTACTTC. Translation: CASSDPNPREQYF.